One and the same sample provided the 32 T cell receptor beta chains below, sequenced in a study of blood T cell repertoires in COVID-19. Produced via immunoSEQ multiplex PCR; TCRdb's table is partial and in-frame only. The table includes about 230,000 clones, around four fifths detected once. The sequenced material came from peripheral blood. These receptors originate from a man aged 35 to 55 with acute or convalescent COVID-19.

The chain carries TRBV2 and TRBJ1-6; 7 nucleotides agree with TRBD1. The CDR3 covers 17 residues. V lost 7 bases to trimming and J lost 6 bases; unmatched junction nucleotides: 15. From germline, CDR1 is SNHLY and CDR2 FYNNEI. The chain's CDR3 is CASTPTGALGVNSPLHF. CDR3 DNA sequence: TGTGCCAGCACACCAACAGGGGCTCTGGGTGTTAATTCACCCCTCCACTTT. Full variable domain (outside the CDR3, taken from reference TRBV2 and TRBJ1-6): EPEVTQTPSHQVTQMGQEVILRCVPISNHLYFYWYRQILGQKVEFLVSFYNNEISEKSEIFDDQFSVERPDGSNFTLKIRSTKLEDSAMYFCASTPTGALGVNSPLHFGNGTRLTVT.

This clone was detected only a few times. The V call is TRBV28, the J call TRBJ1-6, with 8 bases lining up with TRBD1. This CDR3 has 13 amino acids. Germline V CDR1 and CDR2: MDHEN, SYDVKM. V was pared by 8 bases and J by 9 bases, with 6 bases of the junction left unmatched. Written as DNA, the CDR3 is TGTGCCAGCCACAGGGGGTCTGGTTCACCCCTCCACTTT. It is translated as CASHRGSGSPLHF.

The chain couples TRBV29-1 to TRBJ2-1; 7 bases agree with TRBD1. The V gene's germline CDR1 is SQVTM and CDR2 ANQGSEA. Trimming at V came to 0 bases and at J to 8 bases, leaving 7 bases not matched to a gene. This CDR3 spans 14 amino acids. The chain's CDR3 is CSVEDPGGGYEQFF. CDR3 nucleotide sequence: TGCAGCGTTGAAGACCCAGGGGGTGGCTATGAGCAGTTCTTC.

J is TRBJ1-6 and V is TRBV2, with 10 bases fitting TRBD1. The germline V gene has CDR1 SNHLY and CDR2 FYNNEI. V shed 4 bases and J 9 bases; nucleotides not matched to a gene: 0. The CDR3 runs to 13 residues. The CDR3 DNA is TGTGCCAGCAGTGGGGACAGGGGTTCACCCCTCCACTTT. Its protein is CASSGDRGSPLHF.

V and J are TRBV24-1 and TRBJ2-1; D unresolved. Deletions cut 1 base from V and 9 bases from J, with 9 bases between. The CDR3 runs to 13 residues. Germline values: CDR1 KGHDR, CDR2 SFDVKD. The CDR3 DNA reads TGTGCCACCAGTGATTTCCGTAGTGTTGAGCAGTTCTTC. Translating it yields CATSDFRSVEQFF.

CDR3: CASSSQGVAIMNTEAFF. For the CDR3, the DNA is TGTGCCAGCAGCTCTCAGGGGGTGGCTATCATGAACACTGAAGCTTTCTTT. The chain combines TRBV11-2 with TRBJ1-1; 7 nucleotides align to TRBD1. This CDR3 spans 17 amino acids. After removal of 4 bases from V and 0 bases from J, the junction contained 11 bases not matched to a gene. Germline loops: CDR1 SGHAT, CDR2 FQNNGV.

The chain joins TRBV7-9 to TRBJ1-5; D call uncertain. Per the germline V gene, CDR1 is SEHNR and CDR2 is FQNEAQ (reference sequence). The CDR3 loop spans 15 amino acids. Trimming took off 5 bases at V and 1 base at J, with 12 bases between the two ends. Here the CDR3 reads CASSPGGKSNQPQHF. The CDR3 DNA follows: TGTGCCAGCAGCCCGGGAGGGAAGAGCAATCAGCCCCAGCATTTT.

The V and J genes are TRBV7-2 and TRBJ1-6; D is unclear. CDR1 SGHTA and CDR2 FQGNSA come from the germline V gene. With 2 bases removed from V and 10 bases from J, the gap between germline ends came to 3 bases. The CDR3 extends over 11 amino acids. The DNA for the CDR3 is TGTGCCAGCAGCTTACAATCACCCCTCCACTTT. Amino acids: CASSLQSPLHF. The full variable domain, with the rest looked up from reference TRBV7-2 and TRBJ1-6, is GAGVSQSPSNKVTEKGKDVELRCDPISGHTALYWYRQSLGQGLEFLIYFQGNSAPDKSGLPSDRFSAERTGGSVSTLTIQRTQQEDSAVYLCASSLQSPLHFGNGTRLTVT.

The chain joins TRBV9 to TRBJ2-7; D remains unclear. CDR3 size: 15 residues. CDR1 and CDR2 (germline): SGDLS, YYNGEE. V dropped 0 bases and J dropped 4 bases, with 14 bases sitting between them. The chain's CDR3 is CASSVGRSSRYEQYF. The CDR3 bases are TGTGCCAGCAGCGTAGGTAGGAGTTCTCGGTACGAGCAGTACTTC.

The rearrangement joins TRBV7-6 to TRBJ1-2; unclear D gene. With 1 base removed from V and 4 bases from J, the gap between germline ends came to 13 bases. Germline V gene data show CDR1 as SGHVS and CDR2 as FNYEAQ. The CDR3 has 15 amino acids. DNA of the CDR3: TGTGCCAGCAGCTTAGAGGAGGGCGTAACCTATGGCTACACCTTC. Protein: CASSLEEGVTYGYTF.

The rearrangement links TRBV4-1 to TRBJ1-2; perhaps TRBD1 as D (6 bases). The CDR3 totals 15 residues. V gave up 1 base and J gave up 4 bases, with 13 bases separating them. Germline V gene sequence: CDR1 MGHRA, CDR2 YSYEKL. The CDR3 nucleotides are TGCGCCAGCAGCCAAGTCGGGGGGCGCCTCTATGGCTACACCTTC. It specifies CASSQVGGRLYGYTF.

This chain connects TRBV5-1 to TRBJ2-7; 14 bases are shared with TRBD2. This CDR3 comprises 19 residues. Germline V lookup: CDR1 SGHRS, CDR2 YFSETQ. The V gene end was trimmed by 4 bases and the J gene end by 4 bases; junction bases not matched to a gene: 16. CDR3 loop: CASSPHVAGLAGERYEQYF. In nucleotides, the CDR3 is TGCGCCAGCAGCCCTCACGTAGCGGGACTAGCGGGAGAACGGTACGAGCAGTACTTC.

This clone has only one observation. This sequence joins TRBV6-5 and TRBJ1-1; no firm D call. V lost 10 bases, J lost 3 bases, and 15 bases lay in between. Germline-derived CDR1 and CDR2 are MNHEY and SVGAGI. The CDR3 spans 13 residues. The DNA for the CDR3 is TGTGCCACCCAGGTCGGTTTGCACACTGAAGCTTTCTTT. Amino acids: CATQVGLHTEAFF.

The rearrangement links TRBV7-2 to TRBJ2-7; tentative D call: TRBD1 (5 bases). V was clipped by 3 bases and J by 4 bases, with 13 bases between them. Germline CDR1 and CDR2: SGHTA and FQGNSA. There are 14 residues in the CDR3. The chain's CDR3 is CASSFYGRAYEQYF. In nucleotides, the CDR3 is TGTGCCAGCAGCTTCTACGGCAGGGCGTACGAGCAGTACTTC.

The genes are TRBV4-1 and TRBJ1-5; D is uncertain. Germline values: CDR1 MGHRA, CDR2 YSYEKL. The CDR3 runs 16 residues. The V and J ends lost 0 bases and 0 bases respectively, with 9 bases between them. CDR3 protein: CASSQDPGNSNQPQHF. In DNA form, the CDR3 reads TGCGCCAGCAGCCAAGATCCCGGGAATAGCAATCAGCCCCAGCATTTT.

Here the CDR3 reads CASSPLRAGGPYEQYF. The CDR3 coding sequence is TGCGCCAGCAGCCCTTTACGGGCTGGGGGCCCCTACGAGCAGTACTTC. The chain links TRBV4-1 to TRBJ2-7; D perhaps matches TRBD1 (6 bases). The CDR3 has 16 residues. CDR1 and CDR2 (germline): MGHRA, YSYEKL. V lost 4 bases, J lost 2 bases, and 18 bases lay in between.

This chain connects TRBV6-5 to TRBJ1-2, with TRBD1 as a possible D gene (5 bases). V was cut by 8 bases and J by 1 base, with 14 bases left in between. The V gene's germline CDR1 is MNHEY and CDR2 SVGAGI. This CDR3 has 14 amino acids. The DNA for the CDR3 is TGTGCCAGCGGCGAACTGACAGTTAACTATGGCTACACCTTC. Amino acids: CASGELTVNYGYTF.

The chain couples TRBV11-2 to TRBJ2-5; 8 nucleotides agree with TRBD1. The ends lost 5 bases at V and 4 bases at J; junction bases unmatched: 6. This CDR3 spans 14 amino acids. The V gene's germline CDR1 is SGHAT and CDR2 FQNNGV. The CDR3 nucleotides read TGTGCCAGCAGCCCGACAGGGGTGCGAGAGACCCAGTACTTC. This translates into CASSPTGVRETQYF. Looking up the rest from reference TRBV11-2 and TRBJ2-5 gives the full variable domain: EAGVAQSPRYKIIEKRQSVAFWCNPISGHATLYWYQQILGQGPKLLIQFQNNGVVDDSQLPKDRFSAERLKGVDSTLKIQPAKLEDSAVYLCASSPTGVRETQYFGPGTRLLVL.

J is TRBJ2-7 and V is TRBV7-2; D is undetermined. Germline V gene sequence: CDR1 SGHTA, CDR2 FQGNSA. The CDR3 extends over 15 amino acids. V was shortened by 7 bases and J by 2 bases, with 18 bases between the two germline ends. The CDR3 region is CASTPNSLHPYEQYF. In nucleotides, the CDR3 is TGTGCCAGCACCCCGAACAGCTTGCATCCCTACGAGCAGTACTTC.

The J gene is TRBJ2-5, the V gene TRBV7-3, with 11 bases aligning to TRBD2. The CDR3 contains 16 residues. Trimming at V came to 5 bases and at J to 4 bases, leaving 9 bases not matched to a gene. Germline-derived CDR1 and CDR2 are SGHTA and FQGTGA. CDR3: CASSLIAGGPGETQYF. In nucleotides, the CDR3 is TGTGCCAGCAGCCTAATAGCGGGAGGGCCAGGAGAGACCCAGTACTTC.

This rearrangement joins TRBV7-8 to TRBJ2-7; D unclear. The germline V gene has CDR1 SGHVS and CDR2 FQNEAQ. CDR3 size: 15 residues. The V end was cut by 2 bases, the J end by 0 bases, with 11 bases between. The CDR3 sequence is CASSLSGGSSYEQYF. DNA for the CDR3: TGTGCCAGCAGCTTATCAGGTGGAAGCTCCTACGAGCAGTACTTC.

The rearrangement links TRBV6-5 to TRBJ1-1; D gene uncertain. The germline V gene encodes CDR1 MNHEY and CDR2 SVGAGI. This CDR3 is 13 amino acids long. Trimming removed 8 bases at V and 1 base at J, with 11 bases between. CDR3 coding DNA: TGTGCCAGCTTTAACCGGGAGAACACTGAAGCTTTCTTT. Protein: CASFNRENTEAFF.

The CDR3 loop is CASSPIDRHLSYEQYF. The DNA of the CDR3 is TGTGCCAGCAGCCCTATCGACAGGCACCTCTCCTACGAGCAGTACTTC. The J gene is TRBJ2-7, the V gene TRBV5-6; perhaps TRBD1 as D (6 bases). CDR3 length: 16 residues. V was shortened by 4 bases and J by 0 bases, with 17 bases between the two germline ends. In germline, CDR1 is SGHDT, CDR2 YYEEEE.

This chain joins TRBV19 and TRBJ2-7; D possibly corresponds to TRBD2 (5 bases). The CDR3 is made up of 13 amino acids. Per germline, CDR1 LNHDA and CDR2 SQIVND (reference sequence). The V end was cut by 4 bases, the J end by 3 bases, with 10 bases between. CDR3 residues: CASSTSSSYEQYF. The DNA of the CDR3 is TGTGCCAGTAGTACGTCTAGCAGCTACGAGCAGTACTTC.

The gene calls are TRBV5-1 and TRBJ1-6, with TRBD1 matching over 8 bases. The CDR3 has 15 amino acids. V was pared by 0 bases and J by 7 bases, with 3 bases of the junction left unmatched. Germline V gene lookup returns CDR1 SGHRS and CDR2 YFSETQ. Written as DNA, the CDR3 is TGCGCCAGCAGCTTGGACAGGGGGTTGAATTCACCCCTCCACTTT. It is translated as CASSLDRGLNSPLHF. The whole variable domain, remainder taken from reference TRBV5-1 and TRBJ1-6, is KAGVTQTPRYLIKTRGQQVTLSCSPISGHRSVSWYQQTPGQGLQFLFEYFSETQRNKGNFPGRFSGRQFSNSRSEMNVSTLELGDSALYLCASSLDRGLNSPLHFGNGTRLTVT.

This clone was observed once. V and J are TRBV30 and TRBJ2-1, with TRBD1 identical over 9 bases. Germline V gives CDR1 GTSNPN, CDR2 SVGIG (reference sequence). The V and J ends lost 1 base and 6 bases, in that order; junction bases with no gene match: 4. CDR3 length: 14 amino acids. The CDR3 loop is CAWSDRGLRNEQFF. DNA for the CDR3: TGTGCCTGGAGTGACAGGGGGCTGCGCAATGAGCAGTTCTTC.

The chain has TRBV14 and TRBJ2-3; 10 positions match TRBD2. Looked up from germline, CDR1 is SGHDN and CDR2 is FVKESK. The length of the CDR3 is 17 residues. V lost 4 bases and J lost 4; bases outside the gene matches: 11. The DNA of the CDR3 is TGTGCCAGCAGCCCTCCCTATGGACTAGCGGACGCAGATACGCAGTATTTT. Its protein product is CASSPPYGLADADTQYF.

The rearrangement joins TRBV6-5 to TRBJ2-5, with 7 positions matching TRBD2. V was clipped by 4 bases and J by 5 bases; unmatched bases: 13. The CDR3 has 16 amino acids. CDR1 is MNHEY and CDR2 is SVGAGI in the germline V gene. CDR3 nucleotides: TGTGCCAGCAGTTTCAGGAGAGCGGGATCGGGTGAGACCCAGTACTTC. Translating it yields CASSFRRAGSGETQYF.

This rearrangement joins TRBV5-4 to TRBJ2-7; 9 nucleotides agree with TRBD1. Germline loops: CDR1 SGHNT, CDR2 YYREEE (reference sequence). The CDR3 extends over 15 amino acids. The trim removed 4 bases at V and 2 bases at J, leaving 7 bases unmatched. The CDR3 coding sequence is TGTGCCAGCAGCGTAAGCCGGGACAGGGCCTACGAGCAGTACTTC. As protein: CASSVSRDRAYEQYF.

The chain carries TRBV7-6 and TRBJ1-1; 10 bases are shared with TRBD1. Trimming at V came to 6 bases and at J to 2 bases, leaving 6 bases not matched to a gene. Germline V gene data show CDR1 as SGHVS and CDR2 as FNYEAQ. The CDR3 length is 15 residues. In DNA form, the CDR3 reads TGTGCCAGCAGTCCCGACAGGGGGCAAAACACTGAAGCTTTCTTT. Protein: CASSPDRGQNTEAFF.

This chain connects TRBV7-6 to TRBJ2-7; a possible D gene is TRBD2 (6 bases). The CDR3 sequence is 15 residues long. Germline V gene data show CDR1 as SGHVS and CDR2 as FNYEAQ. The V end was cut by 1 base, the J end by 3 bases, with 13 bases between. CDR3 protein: CASSLGEDFYYEQYF. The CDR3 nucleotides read TGTGCCAGCAGCTTAGGGGAGGACTTTTACTACGAGCAGTACTTC.

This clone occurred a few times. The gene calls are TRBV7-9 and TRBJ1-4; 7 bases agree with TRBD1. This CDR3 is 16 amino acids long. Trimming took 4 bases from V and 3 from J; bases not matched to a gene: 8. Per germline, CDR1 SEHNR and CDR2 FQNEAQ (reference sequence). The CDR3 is CASSSTYRGANEKLFF. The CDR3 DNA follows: TGTGCCAGCAGCTCAACCTACAGGGGTGCTAATGAAAAACTGTTTTTT.